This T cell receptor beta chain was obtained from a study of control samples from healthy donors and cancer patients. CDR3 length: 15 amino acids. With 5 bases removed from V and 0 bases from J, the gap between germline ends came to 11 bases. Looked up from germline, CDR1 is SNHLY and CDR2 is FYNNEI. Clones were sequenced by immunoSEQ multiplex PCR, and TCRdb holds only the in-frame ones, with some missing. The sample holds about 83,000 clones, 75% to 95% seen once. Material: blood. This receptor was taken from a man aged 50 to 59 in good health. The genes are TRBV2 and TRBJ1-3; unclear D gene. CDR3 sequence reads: CASSPNAISGNTIYF. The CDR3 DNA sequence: TGTGCCAGCAGTCCTAACGCAATCTCTGGAAACACCATATATTTT.